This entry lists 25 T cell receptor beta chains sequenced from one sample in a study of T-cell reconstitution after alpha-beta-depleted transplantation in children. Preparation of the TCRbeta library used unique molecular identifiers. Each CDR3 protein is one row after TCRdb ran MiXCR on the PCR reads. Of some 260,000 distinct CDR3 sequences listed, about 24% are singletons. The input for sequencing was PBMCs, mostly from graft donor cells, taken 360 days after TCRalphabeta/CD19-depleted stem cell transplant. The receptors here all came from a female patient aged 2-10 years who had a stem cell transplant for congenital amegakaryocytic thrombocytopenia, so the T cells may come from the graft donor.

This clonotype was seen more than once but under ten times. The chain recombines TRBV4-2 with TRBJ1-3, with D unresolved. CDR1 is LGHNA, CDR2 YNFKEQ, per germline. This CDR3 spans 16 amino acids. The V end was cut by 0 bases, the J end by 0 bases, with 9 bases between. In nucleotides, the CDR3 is TGTGCCAGCAGCCAAGATCTCACCTCCTCTGGAAACACCATATATTTT. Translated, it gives CASSQDLTSSGNTIYF.

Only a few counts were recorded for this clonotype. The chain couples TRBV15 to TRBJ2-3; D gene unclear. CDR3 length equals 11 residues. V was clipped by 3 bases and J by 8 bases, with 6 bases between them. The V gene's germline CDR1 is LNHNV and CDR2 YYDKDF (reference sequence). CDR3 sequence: CATSSRSTQYF. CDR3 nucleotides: TGTGCCACCAGCAGTCGGAGTACGCAGTATTTT.

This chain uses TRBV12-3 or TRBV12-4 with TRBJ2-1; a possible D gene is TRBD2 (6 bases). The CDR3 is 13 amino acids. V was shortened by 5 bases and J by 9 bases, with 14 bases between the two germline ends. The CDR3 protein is CASSLLWEAEQFF. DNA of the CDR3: TGTGCCAGCAGTCTTCTTTGGGAGGCTGAGCAGTTCTTC.

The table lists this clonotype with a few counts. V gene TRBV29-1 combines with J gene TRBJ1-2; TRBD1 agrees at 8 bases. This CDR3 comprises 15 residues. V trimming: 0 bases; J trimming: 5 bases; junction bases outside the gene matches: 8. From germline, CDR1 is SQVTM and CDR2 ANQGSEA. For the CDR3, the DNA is TGCAGCGTTGAAGATTCCCGGACAGGGCTTTATGGCTACACCTTC. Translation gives CSVEDSRTGLYGYTF. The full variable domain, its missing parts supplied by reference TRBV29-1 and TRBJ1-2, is SAVISQKPSRDICQRGTSLTIQCQVDSQVTMMFWYRQQPGQSLTLIATANQGSEATYESGFVIDKFPISRPNLTFSTLTVSNMSPEDSSIYLCSVEDSRTGLYGYTFGSGTRLTVV.

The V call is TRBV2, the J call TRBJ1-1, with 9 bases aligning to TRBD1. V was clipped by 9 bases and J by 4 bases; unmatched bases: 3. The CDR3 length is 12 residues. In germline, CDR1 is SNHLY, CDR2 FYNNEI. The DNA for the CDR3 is TGTGCCAGGTGGACAGGGGCCACTGAAGCTTTCTTT. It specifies CARWTGATEAFF.

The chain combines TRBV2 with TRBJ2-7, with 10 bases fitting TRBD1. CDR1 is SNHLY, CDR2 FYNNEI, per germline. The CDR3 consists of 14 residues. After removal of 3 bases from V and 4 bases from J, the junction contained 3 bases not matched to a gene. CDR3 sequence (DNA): TGTGCCAGCAGTGATCGGGACAGGGGATACGAGCAGTACTTC. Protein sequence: CASSDRDRGYEQYF.

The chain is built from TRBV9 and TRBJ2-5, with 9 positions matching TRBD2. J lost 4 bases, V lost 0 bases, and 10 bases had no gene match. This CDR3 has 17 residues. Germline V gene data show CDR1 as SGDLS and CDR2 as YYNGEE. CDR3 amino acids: CASSVGIGTSWGETQYF. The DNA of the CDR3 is TGTGCCAGCAGCGTAGGGATCGGGACTAGCTGGGGAGAGACCCAGTACTTC.

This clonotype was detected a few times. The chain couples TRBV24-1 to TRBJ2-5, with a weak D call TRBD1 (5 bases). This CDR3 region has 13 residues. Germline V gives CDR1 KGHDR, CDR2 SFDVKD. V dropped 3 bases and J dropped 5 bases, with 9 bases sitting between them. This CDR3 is CATSDKGRETQYF. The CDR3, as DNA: TGTGCCACCAGTGATAAGGGGCGGGAGACCCAGTACTTC.

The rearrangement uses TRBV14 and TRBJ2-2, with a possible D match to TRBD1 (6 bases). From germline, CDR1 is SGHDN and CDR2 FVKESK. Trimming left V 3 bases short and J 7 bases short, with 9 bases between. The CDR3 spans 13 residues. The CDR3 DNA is TGTGCCAGCAGCCAGGGGACATTCGGGGAGCTGTTTTTT. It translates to CASSQGTFGELFF.

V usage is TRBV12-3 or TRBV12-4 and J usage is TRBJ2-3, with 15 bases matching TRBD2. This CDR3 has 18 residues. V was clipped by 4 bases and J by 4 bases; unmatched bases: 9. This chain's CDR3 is CASSYQGLAGGLADTQYF. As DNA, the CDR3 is TGTGCCAGCAGTTACCAAGGACTAGCGGGAGGGCTGGCAGATACGCAGTATTTT.

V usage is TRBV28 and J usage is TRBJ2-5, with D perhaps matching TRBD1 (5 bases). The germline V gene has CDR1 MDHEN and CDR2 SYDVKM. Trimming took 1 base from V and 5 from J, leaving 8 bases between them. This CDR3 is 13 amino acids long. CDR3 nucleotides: TGTGCCAGCAGTTTATCAGGGTATGAGACCCAGTACTTC. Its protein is CASSLSGYETQYF.

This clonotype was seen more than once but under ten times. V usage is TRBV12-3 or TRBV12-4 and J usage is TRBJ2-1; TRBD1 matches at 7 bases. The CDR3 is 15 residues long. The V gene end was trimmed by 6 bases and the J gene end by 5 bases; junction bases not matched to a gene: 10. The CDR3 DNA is TGTGCCAGCAGCACCGGGACAGCCCGGGACAATGAGCAGTTCTTC. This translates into CASSTGTARDNEQFF.

CDR3 DNA sequence: TGCGCCAGCAGCTTGGGATATAGGGTTGACGCCGAGCAGTACTTC. This sequence encodes CASSLGYRVDAEQYF. V and J are TRBV5-1 and TRBJ2-7; D is ambiguous. V lost 0 bases and J 6 bases, leaving 16 bases between the germline ends. Looked up from germline, CDR1 is SGHRS and CDR2 is YFSETQ. This CDR3 comprises 15 residues. Filled out from reference TRBV5-1 and TRBJ2-7, the complete variable domain reads KAGVTQTPRYLIKTRGQQVTLSCSPISGHRSVSWYQQTPGQGLQFLFEYFSETQRNKGNFPGRFSGRQFSNSRSEMNVSTLELGDSALYLCASSLGYRVDAEQYFGPGTRLTVT.

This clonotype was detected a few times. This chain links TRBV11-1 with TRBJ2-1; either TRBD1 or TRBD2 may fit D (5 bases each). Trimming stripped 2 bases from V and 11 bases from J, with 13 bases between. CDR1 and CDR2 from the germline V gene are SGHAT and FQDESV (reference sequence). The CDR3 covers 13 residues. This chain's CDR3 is CASSLPGAAQQFF. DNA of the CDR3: TGTGCCAGCAGCTTACCCGGGGCAGCCCAGCAGTTCTTC.

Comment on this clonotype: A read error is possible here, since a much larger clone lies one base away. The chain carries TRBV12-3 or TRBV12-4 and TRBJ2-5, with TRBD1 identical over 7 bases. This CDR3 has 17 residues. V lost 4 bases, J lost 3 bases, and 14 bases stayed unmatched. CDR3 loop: CASSSPNRGGFEETQYF. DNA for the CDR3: TGTGCCAGCAGTTCGCCTAACAGGGGTGGATTTGAAGAGACCCAGTACTTC.

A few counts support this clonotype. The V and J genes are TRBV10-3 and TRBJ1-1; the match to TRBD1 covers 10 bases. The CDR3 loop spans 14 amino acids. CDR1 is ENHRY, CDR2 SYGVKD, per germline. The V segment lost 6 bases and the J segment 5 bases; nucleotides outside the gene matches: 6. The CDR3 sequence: CAIRWDRGRTEAFF. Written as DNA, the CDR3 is TGTGCCATCAGATGGGACAGGGGACGGACTGAAGCTTTCTTT.

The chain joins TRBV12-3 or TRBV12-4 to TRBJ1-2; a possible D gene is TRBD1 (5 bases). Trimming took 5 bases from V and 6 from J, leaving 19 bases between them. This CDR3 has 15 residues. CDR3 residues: CASSDGRVDQNGYTF. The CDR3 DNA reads TGTGCCAGCAGTGACGGCAGGGTCGATCAAAATGGCTACACCTTC.

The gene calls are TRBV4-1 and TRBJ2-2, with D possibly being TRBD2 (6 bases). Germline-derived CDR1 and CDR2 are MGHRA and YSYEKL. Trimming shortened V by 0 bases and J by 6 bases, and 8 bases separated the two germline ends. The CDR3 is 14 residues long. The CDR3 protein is CASSQDWGAGELFF. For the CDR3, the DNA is TGCGCCAGCAGCCAAGACTGGGGGGCCGGGGAGCTGTTTTTT.

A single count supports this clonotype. CDR3: CSAGGRGRGQETQFF. The CDR3 DNA is TGCAGTGCTGGGGGGCGGGGAAGGGGCCAAGAGACCCAGTTCTTC. The rearrangement links TRBV20-1 to TRBJ2-5; D may be TRBD1 or TRBD2 (6 bases each). TRBJ2-1 matches the DNA end more closely, so the J call is doubtful. The CDR3 has 15 residues. Germline V gene data show CDR1 as DFQATT and CDR2 as SNEGSKA (reference sequence).

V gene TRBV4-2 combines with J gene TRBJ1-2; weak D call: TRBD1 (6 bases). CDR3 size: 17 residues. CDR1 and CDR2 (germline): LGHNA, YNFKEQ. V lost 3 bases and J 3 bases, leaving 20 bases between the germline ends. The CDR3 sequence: CASSHPRGTSSYYGYTF. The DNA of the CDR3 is TGTGCCAGCAGCCACCCCAGAGGGACATCCAGCTACTATGGCTACACCTTC.

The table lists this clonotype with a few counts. This CDR3 is CASSFGGRTQETQYF. Written as DNA, the CDR3 is TGTGCCAGCAGTTTCGGGGGCAGGACACAAGAGACCCAGTACTTC. The V call is TRBV12-3 or TRBV12-4, the J call TRBJ2-5; D is tentatively TRBD1 or TRBD2 (6 bases each). The CDR3 totals 15 residues. Between the trimmed V and J ends, which lost 3 bases and 2 bases, there was a span of 13 bases.

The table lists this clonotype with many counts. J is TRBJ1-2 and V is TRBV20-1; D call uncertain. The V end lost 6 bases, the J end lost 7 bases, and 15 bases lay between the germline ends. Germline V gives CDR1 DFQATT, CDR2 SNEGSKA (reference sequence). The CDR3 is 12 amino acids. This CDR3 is CSALDDFVGYTF. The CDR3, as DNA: TGCAGTGCGTTGGACGACTTCGTTGGCTACACCTTC.

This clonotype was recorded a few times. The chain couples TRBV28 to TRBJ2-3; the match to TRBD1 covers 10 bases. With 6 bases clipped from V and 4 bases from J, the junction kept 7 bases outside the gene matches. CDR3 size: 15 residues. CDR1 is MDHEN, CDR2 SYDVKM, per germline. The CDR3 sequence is CASSRQGAWADTQYF. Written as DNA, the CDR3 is TGTGCCAGCAGCCGACAGGGGGCTTGGGCAGATACGCAGTATTTT.

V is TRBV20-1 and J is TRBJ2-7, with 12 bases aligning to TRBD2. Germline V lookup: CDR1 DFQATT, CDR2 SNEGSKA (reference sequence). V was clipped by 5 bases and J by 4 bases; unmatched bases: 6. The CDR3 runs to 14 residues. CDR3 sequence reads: CSAPRLAGAYEQYF. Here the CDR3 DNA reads TGCAGTGCTCCGCGACTAGCGGGAGCGTACGAGCAGTACTTC.

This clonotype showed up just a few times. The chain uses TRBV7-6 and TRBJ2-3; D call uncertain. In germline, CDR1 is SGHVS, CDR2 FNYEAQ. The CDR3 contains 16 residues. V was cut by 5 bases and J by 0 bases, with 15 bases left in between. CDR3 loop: CASSPLPFSSTDTQYF. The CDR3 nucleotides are TGTGCCAGCAGCCCATTACCCTTTTCTAGCACAGATACGCAGTATTTT. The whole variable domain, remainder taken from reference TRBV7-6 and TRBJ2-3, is GAGVSQSPRYKVTKRGQDVALRCDPISGHVSLYWYRQALGQGPEFLTYFNYEAQQDKSGLPNDRFSAERPEGSISTLTIQRTEQRDSAMYRCASSPLPFSSTDTQYFGPGTRLTVL.